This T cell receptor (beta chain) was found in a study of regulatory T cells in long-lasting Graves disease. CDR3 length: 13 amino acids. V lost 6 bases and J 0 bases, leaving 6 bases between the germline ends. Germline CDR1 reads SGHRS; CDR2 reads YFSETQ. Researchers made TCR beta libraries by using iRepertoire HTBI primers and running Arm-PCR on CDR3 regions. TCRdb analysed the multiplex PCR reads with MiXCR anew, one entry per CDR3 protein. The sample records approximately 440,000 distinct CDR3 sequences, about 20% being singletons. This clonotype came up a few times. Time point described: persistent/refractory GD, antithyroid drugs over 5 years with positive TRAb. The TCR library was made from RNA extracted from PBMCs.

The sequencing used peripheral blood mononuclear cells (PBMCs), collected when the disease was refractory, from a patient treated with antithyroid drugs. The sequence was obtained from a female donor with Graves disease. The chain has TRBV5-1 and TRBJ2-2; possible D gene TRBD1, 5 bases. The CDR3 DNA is TGCGCCAGCAAGGACACGAACACCGGGGAGCTGTTTTTT. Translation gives CASKDTNTGELFF.